This is a list of T cell receptor beta chains from one sample in a study of T cells expressing NK-cell markers. TCRdb reprocessed the 5' RACE reads and reports one entry per CDR3 protein, with no DNA. Seen in this sample are some 440,000 distinct CDR3 sequences; the ten most common clones hold over 1.1%. The sample taken for sequencing was blood T cells: a sorted CD56 or NKG2C T cell subset, CD4+ or CD8+ T cells, or bulk PBMC T cells (not recorded which). Receptors were obtained from a woman between 50 and 59 years old in good health. CDR3s include the opening cysteine and the closing phenylalanine or tryptophan. Each record gives: J gene, V gene, CDR3 protein.

J: TRBJ2-2; V: TRBV2; CDR3: CASSEESFFTGELFF
J: TRBJ1-1; V: TRBV6-5; CDR3: CASSYSLRNTEAFF
J: TRBJ2-1; V: TRBV20-1; CDR3: CSARGTGTSYNEQFF
J: TRBJ1-2; V: TRBV20-1; CDR3: CSAPWGHYGYTF
J: TRBJ2-6; V: TRBV11-2; CDR3: CASSLHRGTSGANVLTF
J: TRBJ1-1; V: TRBV5-1; CDR3: CASSGQDGNTEAFF
J: TRBJ2-1; V: TRBV7-2; CDR3: CASSLYEQGALDEQFF
J: TRBJ2-7; V: TRBV5-1; CDR3: CASSPEVTGGYEQYF
J: TRBJ1-3; V: TRBV10-3; CDR3: CAISASVDPGNTIYF
J: TRBJ1-1; V: TRBV29-1; CDR3: CSVALRFGRDEAFF
J: TRBJ2-7; V: TRBV6-1; CDR3: CASSEDNGYEQYF
J: TRBJ2-7; V: TRBV12-5; CDR3: CASGLILAGSYEQYF
J: TRBJ2-7; V: TRBV3-1; CDR3: CASSLQDYEQYF
J: TRBJ2-2; V: TRBV28; CDR3: CASSFTSGSFTGELFF
J: TRBJ2-5; V: TRBV5-6; CDR3: CASSGWTRAETQYF
J: TRBJ2-3; V: TRBV19; CDR3: CASSITSGSPRKDTDTQYF
J: TRBJ1-1; V: TRBV20-1; CDR3: CSASAAAMNTEAFF
J: TRBJ1-5; V: TRBV15; CDR3: CATSRPTGRLEPQHF
J: TRBJ2-3; V: TRBV9; CDR3: CASSVGLAGGGDTQYF
J: TRBJ2-1; V: TRBV9; CDR3: CASRKGQGSYNEQFF
J: TRBJ2-2; V: TRBV15; CDR3: CATGLGGSANTGELFF
J: TRBJ2-1; V: TRBV24-1; CDR3: CATNSGRPLNEQFF
J: TRBJ2-1; V: TRBV20-1; CDR3: CSARPRPAGLALSEQFF
J: TRBJ1-2; V: TRBV29-1; CDR3: CSVVALDFYGYTF
J: TRBJ1-2; V: TRBV5-1; CDR3: CASSRDRANFYGYTF
J: TRBJ2-2; V: TRBV5-1; CDR3: CASSSQGQGMNTGELFF
J: TRBJ1-4; V: TRBV7-9; CDR3: CASSSVPANRGPYEKLFF
J: TRBJ2-1; V: TRBV20-1; CDR3: CSQTRGPNYNEQFF
J: TRBJ2-1; V: TRBV12-3/TRBV12-4; CDR3: CASSLAQGVEFF
J: TRBJ1-2; V: TRBV4-1; CDR3: CASSQAGGYTF
J: TRBJ2-5; V: TRBV29-1; CDR3: CSVEIVSKETQYF
J: TRBJ2-7; V: TRBV10-3; CDR3: CAIGKGQGYEQYF
J: TRBJ2-2; V: TRBV4-1; CDR3: CASSRPGTQNTGELFF
J: TRBJ1-3; V: TRBV27; CDR3: CASSLVGHSGASGNTIYF
J: TRBJ2-5; V: TRBV2; CDR3: CASSIPGNQETQYF
J: TRBJ2-5; V: TRBV4-1; CDR3: CASSQGVRDFQETQYF
J: TRBJ1-3; V: TRBV20-1; CDR3: CSAREITIGNTIYF
J: TRBJ2-2; V: TRBV19; CDR3: CASSTPGTGVSGELFF
J: TRBJ2-5; V: TRBV18; CDR3: CASSPRSDRAETQYF
J: TRBJ1-1; V: TRBV3-1; CDR3: CASSPGTELTEAFF
J: TRBJ2-7; V: TRBV5-1; CDR3: CASTWTGGTLEQYF
J: TRBJ1-1; V: TRBV4-1; CDR3: CASSQDRGSGKNTEAFF
J: TRBJ2-7; V: TRBV3-1; CDR3: CASSQPPVAEQYF
J: TRBJ2-1; V: TRBV29-1; CDR3: CSVDPLKDKRDGQFF